This T cell receptor (beta chain) appears in the sequencing data of a study of T cell clonotyping in hematopoietic cell transplantation (dated by TCRdb to about 2021). At the level of the whole study: Pretransplant samples from recipients were collected after cytoreduction. The study collected 120 to 150 blood samples from approximately 35 consecutive transplant recipients and their related donors. Recruitment of patients ran from 2015 to January 2017, and follow-up continued until September 2020 or until death.

In the paper's terms, the time point label means: recipient sample about 28 days before transplant, after cytoreduction. Blood samples were obtained from recipients approximately 28 days before transplant and at days 30, 100 and 180 after transplant. Nuclei Lysis Solution was used to extract genomic DNA from fresh or cryopreserved unfractionated peripheral blood mononuclear cells. Concerning this clone itself: The antigen it binds to is not known. No quality values exist for individual bases; no much larger clone is one base distant.

With the immunoSEQ assay, which is a bias-controlled multiplex PCR relying on V- and J-specific primers, TCR beta CDR3 regions were amplified from genomic DNA. A proprietary barcode and Illumina adapter sequences were added to the CDR3 amplicons in a second PCR step. An Illumina MiSeq instrument was used for sequencing of the CDR3 libraries. As for the original processing: Export and quality control were performed with immunoSEQ Analyzer 3.0, and downstream analyses were performed with R Bioconductor and Immunarch. Repertoire metrics were calculated using only productive rearrangements within the normalized downsampled data set. Pathologically expanded clonotypes were defined as those larger than 5 templates in the normalized cohort. Repertoire diversity was measured with the Inverse Simpson Index. The non-normalized data set was used for CMV-specificity analyses so that all clonotypes could be captured. In TCRdb, the immuneACCESS table is reduced to in-frame sequences with V and J assigned. These tables do not hold every clone; where another copy was compared, an unresolved V gene accounts for under half, and the others remain unexplained. That table is the source of V, J and clone size, and D and trimming were worked out from the DNA. The sample profile shows approximately 50,000 clones; 80% to 90% of them were found once. The ten largest make up 5.9% of the sample.

The full study reports these points: The sample size was limited, and CD4 and CD8 repertoire contributions could not be separated because cells were not sorted. Recipient repertoires showed only a small fraction of overlap with donor repertoires, and over 95% appeared de novo at the given depth. Broader TCR repertoire diversity after transplant was predicted by Inverse Simpson Index values from donors and from recipients before transplant. After transplant, TCR diversity in recipients dropped, and pathologically expanded clonotypes increased progressively from day 30 to day 180.

The germline V gene (reference sequence) sets CDR1 to MNHEY and CDR2 to SMNVEV. The trim is 3 bases for V and 1 base for J, with a gap of 9 bases between the germline ends. The cysteine opens and the phenylalanine closes a CDR3 of 14 amino acids. Only CDR3 DNA is held: 42 bases, read in frame from base 1. This chain joins TRBV27 to TRBJ1-1; there is no confident call for the D gene. Sequences were derived from peripheral blood mononuclear cells, sampled before stem cell transplant. This TCR was sampled from a man aged 55 to 70 with biphenotypic leukemia. Some clones in this sample may be carry-over from other donors' samples. At the DNA level, the sequence is TGTGCCAGCAGTTTGAGGTCAGGGAACACTGAAGCTTTCTTT. The resulting protein is CASSLRSGNTEAFF.